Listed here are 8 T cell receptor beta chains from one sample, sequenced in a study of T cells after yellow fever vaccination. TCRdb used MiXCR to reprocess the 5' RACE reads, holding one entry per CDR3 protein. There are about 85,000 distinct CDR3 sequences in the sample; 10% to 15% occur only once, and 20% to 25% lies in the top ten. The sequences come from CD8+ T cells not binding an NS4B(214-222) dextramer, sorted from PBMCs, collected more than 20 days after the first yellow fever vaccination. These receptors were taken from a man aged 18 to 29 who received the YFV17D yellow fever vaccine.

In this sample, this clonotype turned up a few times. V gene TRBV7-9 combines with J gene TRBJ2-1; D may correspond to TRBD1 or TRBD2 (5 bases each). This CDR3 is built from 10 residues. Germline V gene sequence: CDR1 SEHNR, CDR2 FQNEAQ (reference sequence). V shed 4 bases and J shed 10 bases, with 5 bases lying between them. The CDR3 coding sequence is TGTGCCAGCAGCTGGGGGGAGCAGTTCTTC. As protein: CASSWGEQFF.

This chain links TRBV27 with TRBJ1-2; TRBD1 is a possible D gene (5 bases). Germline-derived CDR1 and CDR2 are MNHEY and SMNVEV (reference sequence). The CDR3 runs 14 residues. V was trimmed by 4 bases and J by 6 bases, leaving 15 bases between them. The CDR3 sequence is CASSWTQGSDGYTF. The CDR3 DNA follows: TGTGCCAGCAGTTGGACGCAGGGTTCGGATGGCTACACCTTC.

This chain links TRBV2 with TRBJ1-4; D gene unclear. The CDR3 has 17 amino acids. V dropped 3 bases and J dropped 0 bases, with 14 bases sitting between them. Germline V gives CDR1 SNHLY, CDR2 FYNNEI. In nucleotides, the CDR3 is TGTGCCAGCAGTGAGTCTCGGACGGAGTCAACTAATGAAAAACTGTTTTTT. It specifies CASSESRTESTNEKLFF.

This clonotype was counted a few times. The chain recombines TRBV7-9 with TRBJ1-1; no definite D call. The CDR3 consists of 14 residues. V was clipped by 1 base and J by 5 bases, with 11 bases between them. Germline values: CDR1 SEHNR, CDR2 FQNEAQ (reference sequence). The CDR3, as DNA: TGTGCCAGCAGCTTAGTCCAGGTCTGGACTGAAGCTTTCTTT. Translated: CASSLVQVWTEAFF. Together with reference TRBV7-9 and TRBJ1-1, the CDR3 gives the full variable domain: DTGVSQNPRHKITKRGQNVTFRCDPISEHNRLYWYRQTLGQGPEFLTYFQNEAQLEKSRLLSDRFSAERPKGSFSTLEIQRTEQGDSAMYLCASSLVQVWTEAFFGQGTRLTVV.

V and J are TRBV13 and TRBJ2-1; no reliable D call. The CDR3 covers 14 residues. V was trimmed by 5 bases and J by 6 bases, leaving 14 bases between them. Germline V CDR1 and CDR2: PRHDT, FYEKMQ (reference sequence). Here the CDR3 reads CASSPGRLCNEQFF. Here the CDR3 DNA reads TGTGCCAGCAGCCCCGGGCGCCTGTGCAATGAGCAGTTCTTC.

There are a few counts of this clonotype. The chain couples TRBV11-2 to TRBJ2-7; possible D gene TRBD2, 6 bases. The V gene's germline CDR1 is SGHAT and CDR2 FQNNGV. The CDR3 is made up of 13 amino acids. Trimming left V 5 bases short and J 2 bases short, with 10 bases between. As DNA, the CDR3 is TGTGCCAGCAGCATCGGACTAACCTACGAGCAGTACGTC. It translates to CASSIGLTYEQYV.

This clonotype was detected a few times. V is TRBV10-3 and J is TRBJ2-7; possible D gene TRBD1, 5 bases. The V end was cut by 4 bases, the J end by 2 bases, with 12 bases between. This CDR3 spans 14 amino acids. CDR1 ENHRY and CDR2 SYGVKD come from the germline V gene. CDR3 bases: TGTGCCATCAGTGCCCCGACAGATACCTACGAGCAGTACTTC. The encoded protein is CAISAPTDTYEQYF.

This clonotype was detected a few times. The CDR3 region has the DNA TGCGCCAGCAGCCAAGATACGGGGCTGAACACTGAAGCTTTCTTT. This translates into CASSQDTGLNTEAFF. The V and J genes are TRBV4-1 and TRBJ1-1; D may be TRBD1 (5 bases). CDR3 size: 15 residues. The ends were cut back, 0 bases at V and 0 bases at J, with 8 bases in the middle. CDR1 MGHRA and CDR2 YSYEKL come from the germline V gene.